Listed here are 27 T cell receptor beta chains from one sample, sequenced in a study of beta chain features in type 1 diabetes. Investigators reverse transcribed all isolated RNA, so they sequenced expressed TCRB transcripts. Only in-frame clones appear in the TCRdb table, and some are missing; sequencing was by immunoSEQ multiplex PCR. The sample has fewer than 650,000 clones; around 15% are singletons. Sequencing input: naive CD4+ T cells from blood. The receptors were sampled from a man between 18 and 35 years old in good health.

This clone was detected a few times. The rearrangement links TRBV18 to TRBJ2-7; no reliable D call. The V and J ends lost 3 bases and 5 bases respectively, with 11 bases between them. Germline values: CDR1 KGHSH, CDR2 LQKENI. This CDR3 region has 13 residues. The CDR3 loop reads CASSPDAAHEQYF. The CDR3 coding sequence is TGTGCCAGCTCACCGGACGCAGCGCACGAGCAGTACTTC.

V gene TRBV7-3 combines with J gene TRBJ2-7; TRBD1 agrees at 9 bases. The CDR3 loop spans 15 amino acids. The germline gives CDR1 SGHTA, CDR2 FQGTGA. V trimming: 5 bases; J trimming: 5 bases; junction bases outside the gene matches: 10. CDR3 sequence: CASSPPGQGRDEQYF. CDR3 bases: TGTGCCAGCAGCCCGCCGGGACAGGGCAGGGACGAGCAGTACTTC.

The sample holds a few counts of this clone. This chain connects TRBV6-6 to TRBJ1-2, with 8 bases aligning to TRBD1. The V gene end was trimmed by 2 bases and the J gene end by 2 bases; junction bases not matched to a gene: 4. This CDR3 has 15 residues. Looked up from germline, CDR1 is MNHNY and CDR2 is SVGAGI (reference sequence). The CDR3 here is CASSYRGQANYGYTF. CDR3 coding DNA: TGTGCCAGCAGTTACCGGGGACAGGCGAACTATGGCTACACCTTC.

In this sample, this clone turned up a few times. The rearrangement uses TRBV10-3 and TRBJ2-7, with D possibly TRBD1 on 6 matching bases. The CDR3 is 13 amino acids. Germline loops: CDR1 ENHRY, CDR2 SYGVKD. With 4 bases removed from V and 4 bases from J, the gap between germline ends came to 11 bases. The CDR3 coding sequence is TGTGCCATCAGTGGTATAGGGGGATACGAGCAGTACTTC. Its translation: CAISGIGGYEQYF.

The V call is TRBV13, the J call TRBJ2-5, with TRBD2 identical over 9 bases. The V segment lost 6 bases and the J segment 1 base; nucleotides outside the gene matches: 9. Germline CDR1 and CDR2: PRHDT and FYEKMQ (reference sequence). The CDR3 consists of 16 residues. CDR3 loop: CASRTSGRGGQETQYF. The CDR3 DNA sequence: TGTGCCAGCAGGACCTCCGGGCGGGGGGGCCAAGAGACCCAGTACTTC. Full variable domain (rest looked up from reference TRBV13 and TRBJ2-5): AAGVIQSPRHLIKEKRETATLKCYPIPRHDTVYWYQQGPGQDPQFLISFYEKMQSDKGSIPDRFSAQQFSDYHSELNMSSLELGDSALYFCASRTSGRGGQETQYFGPGTRLLVL.

The chain has TRBV6-6 and TRBJ1-2; TRBD1 is a possible D gene (5 bases). Looked up from germline, CDR1 is MNHNY and CDR2 is SVGAGI (reference sequence). Trimming pared 6 bases from V and 4 bases from J, leaving 15 bases between. The CDR3 covers 14 residues. The CDR3 DNA reads TGTGCCAGCAGAGCTCTAGGGACCCCCTATGGCTACACCTTC. Residues: CASRALGTPYGYTF.

The chain joins TRBV25-1 to TRBJ2-4; 9 nucleotides line up with TRBD2. Trimming cost V 8 bases and J 13 bases; bases outside gene matches: 6. CDR3 length: 11 residues. CDR1 and CDR2 (germline): MGHDK, SYGVNS. The CDR3 region is CASGLAGAQYF. The CDR3 DNA follows: TGTGCCAGCGGCTTAGCGGGAGCACAGTACTTC.

This clone was seen a few times. The chain combines TRBV7-9 with TRBJ2-7; 9 positions agree with TRBD2. Germline CDR1 reads SEHNR; CDR2 reads FQNEAQ (reference sequence). This CDR3 region has 14 residues. V lost 8 bases, J lost 4 bases, and 9 bases stayed unmatched. The CDR3 region is CASRALAGLYEQYF. The DNA of the CDR3 is TGTGCCAGCCGGGCACTAGCGGGTCTTTACGAGCAGTACTTC.

The CDR3 reads CASSEVVEAFF. The CDR3 nucleotides read TGTGCCAGCAGTGAAGTGGTGGAAGCTTTCTTT. This chain connects TRBV2 to TRBJ1-1; no clear D gene. Germline V gene lookup returns CDR1 SNHLY and CDR2 FYNNEI. The CDR3 has 11 amino acids. V was cut by 1 base and J by 8 bases, with 5 bases left in between.

There are a few counts of this clone. The CDR3 protein is CASSARLRGNNQPQHF. CDR3 nucleotides: TGTGCCAGCAGCGCTCGACTTAGGGGTAACAATCAGCCCCAGCATTTT. The chain combines TRBV7-9 with TRBJ1-5; a possible D gene is TRBD1 (5 bases). The length of the CDR3 is 16 residues. In germline, CDR1 is SEHNR, CDR2 FQNEAQ (reference sequence). V lost 5 bases, J lost 3 bases, and 17 bases lay in between.

V is TRBV27 and J is TRBJ1-5, with 8 bases lining up with TRBD1. V shed 9 bases and J 4 bases; nucleotides not matched to a gene: 5. The CDR3 runs 13 residues. CDR1 is MNHEY and CDR2 is SMNVEV in the germline V gene (reference sequence). CDR3 sequence (DNA): TGTGCCAGTGGGAGACAGGGGAATCAGCCCCAGCATTTT. Translation gives CASGRQGNQPQHF.

A few counts support this clone. The chain links TRBV27 to TRBJ1-2; TRBD1 might be the D (5 bases). Trimming removed 6 bases from V and 4 bases from J, with 12 bases in between. The CDR3 runs 13 residues. Germline assignment: CDR1 MNHEY and CDR2 SMNVEV (reference sequence). CDR3 in DNA: TGTGCCAGCAGATCCCTTGGGACCTATGGCTACACCTTC. Encoded protein: CASRSLGTYGYTF.

The sample holds a few counts of this clone. The CDR3 DNA reads TGTGCCACTCAGAGGGGGGGCCCTTACGAGCAGTACTTC. Amino acid sequence: CATQRGGPYEQYF. This chain connects TRBV15 to TRBJ2-7, with D maybe TRBD2 (7 bases). CDR3 length: 13 residues. The V gene lost 9 bases and the J gene lost 4 bases, with 16 bases spanning the gap. From germline, CDR1 is LNHNV and CDR2 YYDKDF (reference sequence).

This clone was observed a few times. This sequence joins TRBV7-3 and TRBJ2-1, with TRBD2 identical over 8 bases. The CDR3 covers 14 residues. Per the germline V gene, CDR1 is SGHTA and CDR2 is FQGTGA. The junction had 3 bases not matched to a gene; V was cut back by 3 bases and J by 5 bases. The CDR3 DNA reads TGTGCCAGCAGCTTGAGCGGGAGTAACAATGAGCAGTTCTTC. Amino acid sequence: CASSLSGSNNEQFF.

This clone showed up just a few times. The rearrangement links TRBV7-2 to TRBJ2-3, with TRBD2 matching over 14 bases. The CDR3 is made up of 15 amino acids. Germline-derived CDR1 and CDR2 are SGHTA and FQGNSA. The J segment lost 4 bases and the V segment lost 5 bases, leaving 2 bases of the junction unmatched. CDR3 coding DNA: TGTGCCAGCAGCCGGGGACTAGCGGGAGCAGATACGCAGTATTTT. This codes for CASSRGLAGADTQYF.

The chain recombines TRBV5-6 with TRBJ2-1, with TRBD2 as a possible D gene (6 bases). There are 15 residues in the CDR3. Germline CDR1 is SGHDT and CDR2 is YYEEEE. The ends were cut back, 1 base at V and 5 bases at J, with 13 bases in the middle. The CDR3, as DNA: TGTGCCAGCAGCTTGTACTCGCGGGAACACAATGAGCAGTTCTTC. Amino acid sequence: CASSLYSREHNEQFF.

This clone was detected only a few times. V is TRBV5-1 and J is TRBJ2-3; D perhaps matches TRBD2 (5 bases). Trimming cost V 0 bases and J 5 bases, with 10 bases left between them. CDR3 length equals 14 residues. The germline V gene encodes CDR1 SGHRS and CDR2 YFSETQ. CDR3 protein: CASSLERRGDTQYF. In DNA form, the CDR3 reads TGCGCCAGCAGCTTGGAGCGCCGGGGAGATACGCAGTATTTT.

This clone was seen only a few times. This chain links TRBV7-9 with TRBJ1-1; D is possibly TRBD1 (6 bases). The CDR3 is made up of 15 amino acids. Looked up from germline, CDR1 is SEHNR and CDR2 is FQNEAQ (reference sequence). Trimming shortened V by 5 bases and J by 3 bases, and 16 bases separated the two germline ends. This chain's CDR3 is CASSLQTGSYTEAFF. The CDR3 DNA reads TGTGCCAGCAGCCTCCAGACAGGTTCCTACACTGAAGCTTTCTTT.

This clone was detected only a few times. The chain links TRBV27 to TRBJ1-4; D gene unclear. CDR1 is MNHEY and CDR2 is SMNVEV in the germline V gene (reference sequence). V lost 0 bases and J lost 6, with 20 bases in between. This CDR3 has 18 amino acids. CDR3 DNA sequence: TGTGCCAGCAGTTTATCCCCCCTGACGCCTGGTCGTCATGAAAAACTGTTTTTT. Its translation is CASSLSPLTPGRHEKLFF.

The V gene is TRBV11-1, the J gene TRBJ1-1; 10 nucleotides line up with TRBD1. The CDR3 totals 17 residues. Germline assignment: CDR1 SGHAT and CDR2 FQDESV (reference sequence). Trimming took 2 bases from V and 6 from J; bases not matched to a gene: 12. CDR3 nucleotides: TGTGCCAGCAGCTTAACCTGGGGGACAGGGGATAACCCTGAAGCTTTCTTT. Translated: CASSLTWGTGDNPEAFF.

The CDR3 sequence: CASSLRTGGVMITEAFF. As DNA, the CDR3 is TGTGCCAGCAGCTTGAGGACAGGCGGAGTGATGATAACTGAAGCTTTCTTT. This chain links TRBV5-4 with TRBJ1-1; 7 bases map to TRBD1. J lost 5 bases, V lost 1 base, and 14 bases had no gene match. Germline CDR1 and CDR2: SGHNT and YYREEE (reference sequence). This CDR3 spans 17 amino acids. Based on the CDR3 plus reference TRBV5-4 and TRBJ1-1, the full variable domain is ETGVTQSPTHLIKTRGQQVTLRCSSQSGHNTVSWYQQALGQGPQFIFQYYREEENGRGNFPPRFSGLQFPNYSSELNVNALELDDSALYLCASSLRTGGVMITEAFFGQGTRLTVV.

There are a few counts of this clone. The chain joins TRBV28 to TRBJ1-2; 7 bases align to TRBD1. This CDR3 is 12 amino acids long. Germline values: CDR1 MDHEN, CDR2 SYDVKM. Trimming took 8 bases from V and 3 from J; bases not matched to a gene: 3. The CDR3 spells CASGGTDYGYTF. The CDR3 DNA follows: TGTGCCAGCGGAGGGACAGACTATGGCTACACCTTC.

CDR3 loop: CASSSRNYEQYF. Here the CDR3 DNA reads TGTGCCAGCAGCTCCAGGAACTACGAGCAGTACTTC. This chain uses TRBV6-5 with TRBJ2-7; no clear D. With 6 bases removed from V and 3 bases from J, the gap between germline ends came to 9 bases. The CDR3 sequence is 12 residues long. Germline CDR1 is MNHEY and CDR2 is SVGAGI.

The chain uses TRBV27 and TRBJ1-4, with TRBD1 matching 7 bases. Germline V CDR1 and CDR2: MNHEY, SMNVEV (reference sequence). With 4 bases clipped from V and 6 bases from J, the junction kept 8 bases outside the gene matches. The CDR3 length is 15 residues. The CDR3 DNA reads as TGTGCCAGCAGTTCAGGACAGGCTGGATATGAAAAACTGTTTTTT. Amino acids: CASSSGQAGYEKLFF.

This clone turned up a few times. J is TRBJ2-1 and V is TRBV4-2; no firm D call. The CDR3 has 15 amino acids. The germline gives CDR1 LGHNA, CDR2 YNFKEQ. Trimming removed 1 base from V and 4 bases from J, with 11 bases in between. Here the CDR3 reads CASSQAAGGYNEQFF. The CDR3, as DNA: TGTGCCAGCAGCCAAGCCGCTGGCGGTTACAATGAGCAGTTCTTC.

There are a few counts of this clone. The chain has TRBV5-1 and TRBJ2-5, with TRBD1 as a possible D gene (6 bases). The CDR3 sequence is 15 residues long. V dropped 3 bases and J dropped 0 bases, with 12 bases sitting between them. CDR1 is SGHRS, CDR2 YFSETQ, per germline. CDR3 nucleotide sequence: TGCGCCAGCAGCTCGGGGACACATCACCAAGAGACCCAGTACTTC. Translation: CASSSGTHHQETQYF.

With respect to this clone: The same CDR3 arises from other DNA sequences in this sample as well. J is TRBJ2-5 and V is TRBV5-1, with no clear D. Germline CDR1 reads SGHRS; CDR2 reads YFSETQ. CDR3 size: 15 residues. V was cut by 0 bases and J by 1 base, with 10 bases left in between. CDR3 residues: CASSLGPGPQETQYF. The DNA of the CDR3 is TGCGCCAGCAGCTTGGGTCCAGGACCCCAAGAGACCCAGTACTTC. The whole variable domain, filled in from reference TRBV5-1 and TRBJ2-5, reads KAGVTQTPRYLIKTRGQQVTLSCSPISGHRSVSWYQQTPGQGLQFLFEYFSETQRNKGNFPGRFSGRQFSNSRSEMNVSTLELGDSALYLCASSLGPGPQETQYFGPGTRLLVL.